Listed here are 2 T cell receptor beta chains from one sample, sequenced in a study of blood T cell repertoires in COVID-19. Profiled with immunoSEQ multiplex PCR; TCRdb holds only in-frame clones, not every one. Seen here are some 200,000 clones, 85% to 95% observed once, and the top ten hold 0.76%. Sequences were obtained from peripheral blood. The receptor set was obtained from a man aged 25-40 years with COVID-19, enrolled during active disease.

V gene TRBV9 combines with J gene TRBJ2-5; TRBD2 agrees at 12 bases. The CDR3 contains 15 residues. Germline V gives CDR1 SGDLS, CDR2 YYNGEE. V was pared by 3 bases and J by 2 bases, with 2 bases of the junction left unmatched. The CDR3 is CASSDGTSGQETQYF. CDR3 nucleotides: TGTGCCAGCAGCGACGGGACTAGCGGGCAAGAGACCCAGTACTTC.

The CDR3 DNA follows: TGCGCCAGCAGCAAAGCGGGGGGAGTGGGCAATCAGCCCCAGCATTTT. It codes for CASSKAGGVGNQPQHF. The chain is built from TRBV4-1 and TRBJ1-5; D may be TRBD1 (5 bases). The germline V gene has CDR1 MGHRA and CDR2 YSYEKL. V was cut by 5 bases and J by 2 bases, with 16 bases left in between. This CDR3 is built from 16 residues.